This T cell receptor (beta chain) was found in a study of vaccination and CD4 T cells after COVID-19. Study overall: A median of 72 days (range 14 to 241) separated dose two from the taking of post-vaccine samples. Study-level points and caveats: The cohort comprised relatively few convalescent patients, and no early post-infection timepoints were analyzed.

The sample holds one count of this clonotype. Its target is not known. Via MiXCR, TCRdb re-called the PCR reads, giving one row per CDR3 protein. The table records approximately 19,000 distinct CDR3 sequences, 62% of them present only once. This CDR3 has 15 residues. V lost 5 bases and J lost 2, with 13 bases in between. Germline values: CDR1 SGHAT, CDR2 FQDESV (reference sequence). The chain recombines TRBV11-1 with TRBJ2-1; no clear D gene. Material: CD4+ T cells from blood, obtained before SARS-CoV-2 vaccination. The TCR was taken from a human donor who had recovered from COVID-19. In DNA form, the CDR3 reads TGTGCCAGCAGCCCTGAAGGGTCTACCTACAATGAGCAGTTCTTC. As protein: CASSPEGSTYNEQFF.